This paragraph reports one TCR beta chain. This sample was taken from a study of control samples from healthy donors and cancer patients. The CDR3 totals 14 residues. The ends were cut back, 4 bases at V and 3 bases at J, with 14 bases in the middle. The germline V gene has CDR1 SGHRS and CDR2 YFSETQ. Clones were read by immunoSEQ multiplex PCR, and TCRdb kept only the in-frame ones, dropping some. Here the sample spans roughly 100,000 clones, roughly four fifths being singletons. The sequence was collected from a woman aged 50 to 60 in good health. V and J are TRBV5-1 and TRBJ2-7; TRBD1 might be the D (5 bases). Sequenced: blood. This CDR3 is CASSPTGFRYEQYF. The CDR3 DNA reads TGCGCCAGCAGCCCAACAGGTTTTCGCTACGAGCAGTACTTC.